This TCR beta chain was sequenced in a study of blood T cell repertoires in COVID-19. Study-wide background: Collection of acute and convalescent COVID-19 samples took place in the United States, Italy and Spain.

This clone appeared once. Original processing methods: Reference gene primer amplification in the assay estimated nucleated cell counts. The protocol was immunoSEQ multiplex PCR, while the TCRdb copy is restricted to in-frame clones and leaves out a portion. From that table come the V and J calls and clone size; the DNA was used to work out D and trimming. The sample shows about 180,000 clones, 85% to 95% of them seen only once. This CDR3 is 13 amino acids long. V was clipped by 6 bases and J by 6 bases, with 11 bases between them. Germline assignment: CDR1 KGHSH and CDR2 LQKENI. The sample comprised peripheral blood. The TCR comes from a man in his fifties or sixties with acute or convalescent COVID-19. The chain links TRBV18 to TRBJ2-2; the D gene is possibly TRBD1 (6 bases). CDR3 region: CASSPQGSGELFF. The CDR3 nucleotides read TGTGCCAGCTCCCCGCAGGGGTCCGGGGAGCTGTTTTTT.